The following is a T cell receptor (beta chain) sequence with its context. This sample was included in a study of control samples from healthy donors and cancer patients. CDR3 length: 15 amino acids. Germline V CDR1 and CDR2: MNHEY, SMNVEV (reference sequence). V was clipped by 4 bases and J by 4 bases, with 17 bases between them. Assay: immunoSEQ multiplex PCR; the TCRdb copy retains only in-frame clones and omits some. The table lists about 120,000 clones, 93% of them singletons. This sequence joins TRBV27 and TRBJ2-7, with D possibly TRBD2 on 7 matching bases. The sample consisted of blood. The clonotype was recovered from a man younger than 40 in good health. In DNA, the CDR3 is TGTGCCAGCAGTTCCCTAGGGGGGGGATCGTACGAGCAGTACTTC. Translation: CASSSLGGGSYEQYF.